The rows below give T cell receptor beta chains drawn from one sample of a study of graft-versus-host responses after intestinal transplantation. Their antigens remain unidentified. Generated by immunoSEQ multiplex PCR, the TCRdb table keeps only in-frame clones and is missing some. The table shows 75,000 to 95,000 clones, with about 92% occurring only once. The sequenced sample was unstimulated CD8+ T cells sorted from spleen or lymph node cells, obtained before intestinal transplant. These receptors all come from a human donor who received an intestinal transplant. The CDR3 runs from the conserved cysteine through the conserved F or W. The D gene is left open where the match is weak. Expanded clones are given a class, and other clones once, few, many or no size at all.

size: -
J: TRBJ2-1
D: TRBD2
V: TRBV7-9
DNA: TGTGCCAGCCTTACTAGCGGTAACAATGAGCAGTTCTTC
CDR3: CASLTSGNNEQFF

size: -
J: TRBJ2-7
D: TRBD1
V: TRBV6-1
DNA: TGTGCCAGCGGGGACAGGGGCTACGAGCAGTACTTC
CDR3: CASGDRGYEQYF

size: -
J: TRBJ1-2
D: -
V: TRBV7-2
DNA: TGTGCCAGCAGCACGGGGACACTCAGCTATGGCTACACCTTC
CDR3: CASSTGTLSYGYTF

size: few
J: TRBJ1-3
D: TRBD1
V: TRBV7-9
DNA: TGTGCCAGCAGCCCCGACAGGGGATCTGGAAACACCATATATTTT
CDR3: CASSPDRGSGNTIYF

size: -
J: TRBJ1-5
D: -
V: TRBV30
DNA: TGTGCCTGGAGTGCCCCCGGAGGGGAGGACGATCAGCCCCAGCATTTT
CDR3: CAWSAPGGEDDQPQHF

size: once
J: TRBJ1-3
D: -
V: TRBV18
DNA: TGTGCCAGCTCACCACCGGACAGATTCTCTGGAAACACCATATATTTT
CDR3: CASSPPDRFSGNTIYF

size: -
J: TRBJ1-4
D: -
V: TRBV4-3
DNA: TGCGCCAGCAGCCAAGATATCGCCGAGGAACTGTTTTTT
CDR3: CASSQDIAEELFF

size: -
J: TRBJ2-5
D: -
V: TRBV6-1
DNA: TGTGCCAGCAGTGACGGGGTCTTGAGGGGGGGGGAGACCCAGTACTTC
CDR3: CASSDGVLRGGETQYF

size: once
J: TRBJ1-2
D: TRBD1
V: TRBV9
DNA: TGTGCCAGCAGCGTTCGGACAGGGGCGGGGGGCTACACCTTC
CDR3: CASSVRTGAGGYTF

size: -
J: TRBJ2-7
D: -
V: TRBV11-2
DNA: TGTGCCAGCAGCTTAGGAGCTTCCTACGAGCAGTACTTC
CDR3: CASSLGASYEQYF